This T cell receptor (beta chain) was captured by sequencing in a study of cytomegalovirus exposure and HLA in healthy donors. General study results and limits: The authors judged a highly shared variant cluster likely a sequencing artifact.

Germline values: CDR1 SGHRS, CDR2 YFSETQ. Trimming stripped 2 bases from V and 15 bases from J, with 18 bases between. The CDR3 runs to 13 residues. The PCR ran on 60 Vbeta and 13 Jbeta primers. The repertoire was sequenced with immunoSEQ multiplex PCR; TCRdb's copy has only in-frame clones and lacks some. Here the sample spans approximately 150,000 clones, approximately 71% being singletons. As regards this clone: Its antigen is unidentified.

The rearrangement uses TRBV5-1 and TRBJ2-4; TRBD1 is a possible D gene (7 bases). The TCR originated in a male donor in good health and CMV-seronegative. Sequences were obtained from PBMCs. The CDR3 region has the DNA TGCGCCAGCAGCTTATCTATGGAGGGGGCGCGGTACTTC. Encoded protein: CASSLSMEGARYF.